The 20 T cell receptor beta chains given below trace back to one sample, sequenced in a study of CD8 T cells in Susac syndrome. Reverse transcription of roughly 0.45 to 1 ug RNA was carried out with random hexamers. TCRdb recomputed calls from the immunoSEQ multiplex PCR reads with MiXCR, one row per CDR3 protein. Of around 170,000 distinct CDR3 sequences in the sample, under 97% are singletons; the top ten hold roughly 0.098%. The sample was CD4+ T cells from PBMCs. The receptors shown here come from a human donor with Susac syndrome.

This chain links TRBV29-1 with TRBJ1-2, with TRBD1 identical over 9 bases. The CDR3 contains 16 residues. Looked up from germline, CDR1 is SQVTM and CDR2 is ANQGSEA. V lost 0 bases, J lost 5 bases, and 10 bases stayed unmatched. For the CDR3, the DNA is TGCAGCGTTGAAGAAGACTCCCGGGACAGGGCTTATGGCTACACCTTC. Protein: CSVEEDSRDRAYGYTF.

This chain uses TRBV12-3 or TRBV12-4 with TRBJ1-2; D is perhaps TRBD1 (5 bases). CDR3 length: 15 amino acids. V lost 8 bases and J lost 8, with 24 bases in between. The CDR3: CASAKDPGLPRGYTF. The CDR3 DNA sequence: TGTGCCAGCGCTAAGGACCCGGGACTGCCTCGAGGCTACACCTTC.

V gene TRBV6-6 combines with J gene TRBJ2-7, with D possibly matching TRBD2 (5 bases). V lost 6 bases and J 1 base, leaving 13 bases between the germline ends. Per germline, CDR1 MNHNY and CDR2 SVGAGI (reference sequence). This CDR3 has 14 amino acids. DNA for the CDR3: TGTGCCAGCAGCCGAGGACTCTTTTCCTACGAGCAGTACTTC. Protein sequence: CASSRGLFSYEQYF.

The chain has TRBV20-1 and TRBJ2-5, with 7 bases that match TRBD2. This CDR3 contains 14 residues. CDR1 and CDR2 (germline): DFQATT, SNEGSKA (reference sequence). V was clipped by 2 bases and J by 2 bases; unmatched bases: 5. DNA of the CDR3: TGCAGTGCTAGACCAGCGGGGAGACAAGAGACCCAGTACTTC. Protein sequence: CSARPAGRQETQYF.

The chain has TRBV24-1 and TRBJ2-5; D unresolved. V was shortened by 4 bases and J by 4 bases, with 15 bases between the two germline ends. The length of the CDR3 is 15 residues. Germline CDR1 and CDR2: KGHDR and SFDVKD. The CDR3 DNA follows: TGTGCCACCAGTGACAGCAAACTCCGAGGAGAGACCCAGTACTTC. This encodes CATSDSKLRGETQYF.

The chain couples TRBV6-5 to TRBJ2-1, with 8 bases that match TRBD1. The CDR3 length is 14 residues. Germline CDR1 reads MNHEY; CDR2 reads SVGAGI. The V gene end was trimmed by 6 bases and the J gene end by 4 bases; junction bases not matched to a gene: 5. CDR3 sequence reads: CASSPGQVYNEQFF. The CDR3 nucleotides are TGTGCCAGCAGCCCGGGACAGGTTTACAATGAGCAGTTCTTC.

The chain couples TRBV5-1 to TRBJ2-3; D unresolved. The V gene's germline CDR1 is SGHRS and CDR2 YFSETQ. This CDR3 is built from 13 residues. The V gene lost 5 bases and the J gene lost 7 bases, with 14 bases spanning the gap. CDR3: CASSGQAGNTQYF. CDR3 DNA: TGCGCCAGCAGTGGGCAGGCTGGAAATACGCAGTATTTT.

The gene calls are TRBV4-3 and TRBJ2-3; TRBD2 matches 9 bases. Germline trimming cut 9 bases from V and 1 base from J; bases unmatched to any gene: 2. The length of the CDR3 is 13 residues. Per the germline V gene, CDR1 is LGHNA and CDR2 is YSLEER. CDR3 DNA: TGCGCCAGTAGCGGGGGACGCACAGATACGCAGTATTTT. This sequence encodes CASSGGRTDTQYF.

The V call is TRBV2, the J call TRBJ2-5; a possible D gene is TRBD2 (5 bases). V gave up 4 bases and J gave up 5 bases, with 5 bases separating them. Germline values: CDR1 SNHLY, CDR2 FYNNEI. The length of the CDR3 is 11 residues. The CDR3 spells CASSGEETQYF. In DNA form, the CDR3 reads TGTGCCAGCAGTGGGGAGGAGACCCAGTACTTC. The full variable domain, with the rest looked up from reference TRBV2 and TRBJ2-5, is EPEVTQTPSHQVTQMGQEVILRCVPISNHLYFYWYRQILGQKVEFLVSFYNNEISEKSEIFDDQFSVERPDGSNFTLKIRSTKLEDSAMYFCASSGEETQYFGPGTRLLVL.

The chain has TRBV5-4 and TRBJ2-7; TRBD2 matches at 11 bases. Trimming cost V 3 bases and J 3 bases; bases outside gene matches: 5. The CDR3 covers 15 residues. Germline V lookup: CDR1 SGHNT, CDR2 YYREEE (reference sequence). This chain's CDR3 is CASSSRLAGNYEQYF. CDR3 DNA sequence: TGTGCCAGCAGCTCGAGACTAGCGGGGAACTACGAGCAGTACTTC.

The chain joins TRBV4-3 to TRBJ1-6; unclear D gene. There are 15 residues in the CDR3. Looked up from germline, CDR1 is LGHNA and CDR2 is YSLEER. V was cut by 3 bases and J by 13 bases, with 19 bases left in between. CDR3: CASSQDTNRGSPLHF. The CDR3 nucleotides read TGCGCCAGCAGCCAGGATACAAACCGCGGTAGTCCCCTCCACTTT.

This chain connects TRBV12-3 or TRBV12-4 to TRBJ2-7, with TRBD1 matching 7 bases. The CDR3 is 14 residues long. V gave up 5 bases and J gave up 3 bases; unmatched junction bases: 7. In DNA, the CDR3 is TGTGCCAGCAGTGTCCGGGACAGATTCTACGAGCAGTACTTC. Its translation: CASSVRDRFYEQYF.

This chain joins TRBV5-4 and TRBJ1-1; D unclear. The CDR3 has 13 residues. The V end was cut by 5 bases, the J end by 4 bases, with 12 bases between. Germline lookup yields CDR1 SGHNT and CDR2 YYREEE (reference sequence). The CDR3: CASSSDAGTEAFF. The CDR3 nucleotides read TGTGCCAGCAGTTCTGACGCGGGCACTGAAGCTTTCTTT.

This CDR3 reads CASSRVAGELFF. The CDR3 coding sequence is TGTGCCAGCAGCCGGGTGGCCGGGGAGCTGTTTTTT. V gene TRBV3-1 combines with J gene TRBJ2-2; D not resolved. V lost 4 bases, J lost 6 bases, and 6 bases lay in between. Germline CDR1 reads LGHDT; CDR2 reads YNNKEL (reference sequence). The CDR3 has 12 amino acids.

This clonotype showed up just once. The chain uses TRBV6-2 or TRBV6-3 and TRBJ1-5; D is ambiguous. Germline V gives CDR1 MNHEY, CDR2 SVGEGT. This CDR3 spans 14 amino acids. V gave up 7 bases and J gave up 4 bases, with 14 bases separating them. CDR3 residues: CASMGRRNNQPQHF. The CDR3 DNA follows: TGTGCCAGCATGGGGAGACGGAATAATCAGCCCCAGCATTTT.

The CDR3 region is CASSQPPGCHQPQHF. The CDR3 DNA sequence: TGTGCCAGCAGCCAACCCCCAGGCTGTCATCAGCCCCAGCATTTT. The gene calls are TRBV14 and TRBJ1-5; D is unclear. Germline V lookup: CDR1 SGHDN, CDR2 FVKESK. This CDR3 spans 15 amino acids. Trimming pared 2 bases from V and 5 bases from J, leaving 13 bases between.

The rearrangement uses TRBV3-1 and TRBJ2-3; D might be TRBD2 (6 bases). The CDR3 contains 13 residues. V was pared by 4 bases and J by 7 bases, with 12 bases between. CDR1 and CDR2 (germline): LGHDT, YNNKEL (reference sequence). CDR3 nucleotide sequence: TGTGCCAGCAGCCCTCCGGGACTCTATACGCAGTATTTT. Protein product: CASSPPGLYTQYF.

The chain recombines TRBV29-1 with TRBJ1-2, with TRBD1 matching over 12 bases. Losses at the gene ends were 6 bases for V and 8 bases for J; bases not matched to a gene: 7. This CDR3 region has 13 residues. The germline CDR1 and CDR2 sequences are SQVTM and ANQGSEA. DNA for the CDR3: TGCAGCGTAGGGACAGGGGGCGCGGAGGGCTACACCTTC. Its translation is CSVGTGGAEGYTF.

The chain joins TRBV9 to TRBJ2-2, with D perhaps matching TRBD2 (7 bases). The V end was cut by 0 bases, the J end by 2 bases, with 11 bases between. Germline assignment: CDR1 SGDLS and CDR2 YYNGEE. The CDR3 spans 16 residues. CDR3 residues: CASSVGGGVNTGELFF. The CDR3 DNA sequence: TGTGCCAGCAGCGTAGGAGGGGGGGTAAACACCGGGGAGCTGTTTTTT.

V is TRBV9 and J is TRBJ1-6; D uncertain. Germline V lookup: CDR1 SGDLS, CDR2 YYNGEE. The CDR3 runs 15 residues. Trimming stripped 2 bases from V and 1 base from J, with 7 bases between. The CDR3 DNA reads TGTGCCAGCAGCGTTGCAGTGTCCTATAATTCACCCCTCCACTTT. Translating it yields CASSVAVSYNSPLHF.